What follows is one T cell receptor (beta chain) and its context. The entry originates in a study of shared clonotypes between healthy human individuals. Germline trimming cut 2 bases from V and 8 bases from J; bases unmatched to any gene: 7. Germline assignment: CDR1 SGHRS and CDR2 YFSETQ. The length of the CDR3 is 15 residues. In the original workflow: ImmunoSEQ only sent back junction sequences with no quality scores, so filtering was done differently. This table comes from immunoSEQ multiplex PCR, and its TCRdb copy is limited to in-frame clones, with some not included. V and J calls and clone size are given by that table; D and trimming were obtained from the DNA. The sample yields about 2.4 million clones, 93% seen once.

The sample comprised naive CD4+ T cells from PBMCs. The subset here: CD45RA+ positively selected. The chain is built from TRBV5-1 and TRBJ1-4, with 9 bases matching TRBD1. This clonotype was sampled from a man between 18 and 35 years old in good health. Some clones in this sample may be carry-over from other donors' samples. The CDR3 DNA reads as TGCGCCAGCAGCTTAGACTCGGACAGGGGAGAAAAACTGTTTTTT. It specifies CASSLDSDRGEKLFF.